A single sample gave rise to the 26 T cell receptor beta chains below, sequenced in a study of CD8 T cells in ankylosing spondylitis. TCRdb reprocessed the 5' RACE reads with MiXCR, giving one entry per CDR3 protein. The profile covers 290,000 or so distinct CDR3 sequences, with roughly 20% appearing a single time and about 4% taken by the ten largest. The sample comprised blood, either unsorted or a sorted T cell fraction (not recorded which). All receptors come from a female donor with ankylosing spondylitis or in good health (not recorded which).

This sequence joins TRBV20-1 and TRBJ2-3, with 7 bases that match TRBD2. V shed 2 bases, J shed 2 bases, and the junction held 13 bases outside the gene matches. Looked up from germline, CDR1 is DFQATT and CDR2 is SNEGSKA (reference sequence). The CDR3 extends over 17 amino acids. The CDR3 reads CSARPLERESFTDTQYF. In DNA, the CDR3 is TGCAGTGCTAGACCCCTGGAGCGGGAATCTTTCACAGATACGCAGTATTTT.

The chain links TRBV7-8 to TRBJ2-7; tentative D call: TRBD2 (6 bases). CDR3 length: 13 residues. V was clipped by 3 bases and J by 6 bases, with 12 bases between them. Germline assignment: CDR1 SGHVS and CDR2 FQNEAQ. The CDR3 sequence is CASSFSTSPEQYF. The CDR3 DNA follows: TGTGCCAGCAGCTTCTCGACTAGTCCCGAGCAGTACTTC.

This clonotype has a handful of counts. This chain connects TRBV9 to TRBJ2-3, with TRBD2 matching 10 bases. CDR1 is SGDLS, CDR2 YYNGEE, per germline. This CDR3 has 16 residues. Losses at the gene ends were 0 bases for V and 10 bases for J; bases not matched to a gene: 11. CDR3 protein: CASSVEPAGGTLPQYF. The CDR3 nucleotides read TGTGCCAGCAGCGTAGAACCAGCGGGAGGGACCTTGCCGCAGTATTTT.

V gene TRBV4-3 combines with J gene TRBJ2-1; TRBD2 agrees at 10 bases. This CDR3 has 19 amino acids. Germline loops: CDR1 LGHNA, CDR2 YSLEER. With 3 bases clipped from V and 0 bases from J, the junction kept 11 bases outside the gene matches. The CDR3 loop is CASSHMTGLARFSYNEQFF. CDR3 in DNA: TGCGCCAGCAGCCATATGACGGGACTAGCGAGATTCTCCTACAATGAGCAGTTCTTC.

The rearrangement uses TRBV20-1 and TRBJ2-3, with 12 positions matching TRBD2. The J segment lost 3 bases and the V segment lost 5 bases, leaving 6 bases of the junction unmatched. The CDR3 totals 15 residues. CDR1 is DFQATT, CDR2 SNEGSKA, per germline (reference sequence). The DNA for the CDR3 is TGCAGTGCTCTCTCCGGGACTAGCGGGACAGATACGCAGTATTTT. Residues: CSALSGTSGTDTQYF.

This chain joins TRBV7-2 and TRBJ2-1; 8 nucleotides match TRBD1. The germline V gene encodes CDR1 SGHTA and CDR2 FQGNSA. This CDR3 is 15 amino acids long. After removal of 1 base from V and 9 bases from J, the junction contained 8 bases not matched to a gene. CDR3 residues: CASSLGGTQGAEQFF. DNA of the CDR3: TGTGCCAGCAGCTTAGGGGGAACCCAGGGGGCTGAGCAGTTCTTC.

This clonotype was found a few times. This chain links TRBV12-3 or TRBV12-4 with TRBJ1-2; 9 nucleotides line up with TRBD1. CDR3 length: 12 residues. The V and J ends lost 8 bases and 6 bases, in that order; junction bases with no gene match: 4. Here the CDR3 reads CASGGQGDGYTF. For the CDR3, the DNA is TGTGCCAGCGGGGGACAGGGAGATGGCTACACCTTC.

The chain has TRBV5-1 and TRBJ1-1, with D maybe TRBD1 (5 bases). This CDR3 is 15 amino acids long. Germline V gives CDR1 SGHRS, CDR2 YFSETQ. V lost 3 bases and J lost 4, with 16 bases in between. CDR3 coding DNA: TGCGCCAGCAGCTCTATATATCAGGGTGGCACTGAAGCTTTCTTT. This gives the protein CASSSIYQGGTEAFF.

This clonotype was observed a handful of times. The V gene is TRBV20-1, the J gene TRBJ2-6; the D is unclear. The ends were cut back, 1 base at V and 4 bases at J, with 5 bases in the middle. The germline V gene encodes CDR1 DFQATT and CDR2 SNEGSKA (reference sequence). The CDR3 spans 13 residues. The CDR3, as DNA: TGCAGTGCTAGAGGACGGGGGGCCAACGTCCTGACTTTC. Amino acids: CSARGRGANVLTF.

In this sample, this clonotype turned up a few times. The chain uses TRBV9 and TRBJ2-1; TRBD2 agrees at 7 bases. With V trimmed by 2 bases and J by 7 bases, 3 bases remained unmatched. The V gene's germline CDR1 is SGDLS and CDR2 YYNGEE. The CDR3 is made up of 13 amino acids. CDR3 amino acids: CASSVRDYNEQFF. The CDR3 DNA is TGTGCCAGCAGCGTCCGGGACTATAATGAGCAGTTCTTC.

This rearrangement joins TRBV5-1 to TRBJ2-7; 7 bases line up with TRBD1. Looked up from germline, CDR1 is SGHRS and CDR2 is YFSETQ. This CDR3 contains 17 residues. J lost 2 bases, V lost 0 bases, and 11 bases had no gene match. The CDR3 here is CASSLAAGTAGAYEQYF. The DNA of the CDR3 is TGCGCCAGCAGCTTGGCCGCAGGGACAGCCGGAGCCTACGAGCAGTACTTC.

The chain has TRBV4-3 and TRBJ1-5; 8 bases line up with TRBD1. The CDR3 contains 15 residues. Trimming at V came to 4 bases and at J to 1 base, leaving 3 bases not matched to a gene. CDR1 is LGHNA, CDR2 YSLEER, per germline. CDR3 region: CASSPGQVSNQPQHF. The DNA for the CDR3 is TGCGCCAGCAGCCCGGGACAGGTGAGCAATCAGCCCCAGCATTTT.

A few counts support this clonotype. V usage is TRBV7-9 and J usage is TRBJ1-5; no clear D gene. Germline V lookup: CDR1 SEHNR, CDR2 FQNEAQ (reference sequence). The CDR3 extends over 12 amino acids. Trimming stripped 1 base from V and 5 bases from J, with 3 bases between. CDR3 coding DNA: TGTGCCAGCAGCTTAGACCATCAGCCCCAGCATTTT. Encoded protein: CASSLDHQPQHF.

Notes on this clonotype: One junction end disagrees with the germline gene, perhaps due to a read error. This chain connects TRBV20-1 to TRBJ2-1; 8 bases match TRBD2. Germline-derived CDR1 and CDR2 are DFQATT and SNEGSKA (reference sequence). The CDR3 is 17 amino acids. CDR3 residues: CSARVTGTSGPHNEQLF. The CDR3 nucleotides read TGCAGTGCTAGAGTAACCGGGACTAGTGGTCCTCACAATGAGCAGCTCTTC.

The chain has TRBV5-1 and TRBJ2-3, with 8 nucleotides matching TRBD2. J lost 6 bases, V lost 4 bases, and 10 bases had no gene match. In germline, CDR1 is SGHRS, CDR2 YFSETQ. This CDR3 has 15 amino acids. CDR3 sequence reads: CASSHFSGTGDTQYF. Here the CDR3 DNA reads TGCGCCAGCAGCCACTTTAGCGGGACGGGCGATACGCAGTATTTT.

This clonotype was seen only a few times. V gene TRBV5-1 combines with J gene TRBJ2-1; possible D gene TRBD2, 6 bases. The CDR3 is 16 amino acids. Per germline, CDR1 SGHRS and CDR2 YFSETQ. Trimming pared 1 base from V and 7 bases from J, leaving 18 bases between. For the CDR3, the DNA is TGCGCCAGCAGCTTGCAAACTAGCCGGGGAGTGAATGAGCAGTTCTTC. Translation gives CASSLQTSRGVNEQFF.

In this sample, this clonotype turned up many times. The rearrangement joins TRBV29-1 to TRBJ2-3; D remains unclear. Germline V gene sequence: CDR1 SQVTM, CDR2 ANQGSEA. Trimming left V 0 bases short and J 9 bases short, with 13 bases between. CDR3 size: 13 residues. The CDR3 sequence is CSVEDRTPITQYF. The DNA of the CDR3 is TGCAGCGTTGAAGATCGCACTCCGATAACGCAGTATTTT.

In DNA, the CDR3 is TGTGCCAGCAGCCCCCGGACAGGGGGCAGGTATACGCAGTATTTT. It yields the protein CASSPRTGGRYTQYF. V and J are TRBV6-2 or TRBV6-3 and TRBJ2-3; TRBD1 matches 11 bases. The germline gives CDR1 MNHEY, CDR2 SVGEGT. V shed 6 bases, J shed 7 bases, and the junction held 9 bases outside the gene matches. The CDR3 contains 15 residues.

This clonotype showed up just a few times. The CDR3 spells CASSLGGQSHNEQFF. The DNA of the CDR3 is TGTGCCAGCAGCTTAGGGGGACAGAGCCACAATGAGCAGTTCTTC. The chain links TRBV7-2 to TRBJ2-1; 7 positions agree with TRBD1. The CDR3 runs 15 residues. Trimming removed 1 base from V and 5 bases from J; junction bases left unmatched: 5. From germline, CDR1 is SGHTA and CDR2 FQGNSA.

This chain links TRBV7-9 with TRBJ2-5; 8 nucleotides align to TRBD2. The CDR3 length is 15 residues. The germline V gene has CDR1 SEHNR and CDR2 FQNEAQ (reference sequence). V was clipped by 1 base and J by 5 bases; unmatched bases: 6. The CDR3 loop is CASSLDGRAVETQYF. In DNA, the CDR3 is TGTGCCAGCAGCTTAGACGGGAGGGCCGTTGAGACCCAGTACTTC.

As to this clonotype: Its ends do not fully match the called genes, so a read error is possible. J is TRBJ2-7 and V is TRBV12-5; tentatively, D is TRBD1 (5 bases). The CDR3 is 12 residues long. Germline CDR1 and CDR2: LGHNT and FRNRAP. The CDR3 DNA is TGTGCTAGTGGCTTGGACATCTACGAGCAGTACTTC. This gives the protein CASGLDIYEQYF.

The chain recombines TRBV6-2 or TRBV6-3 with TRBJ2-2, with a possible D match to TRBD2 (5 bases). The V and J ends lost 0 bases and 5 bases respectively, with 10 bases between them. This CDR3 region has 15 residues. Germline CDR1 MNHEY, CDR2 SVGEGT. In DNA, the CDR3 is TGTGCCAGCAGTTACTCGAGTCCGGGGACCGGGGAGCTGTTTTTT. It specifies CASSYSSPGTGELFF.

The V call is TRBV7-2, the J call TRBJ2-3; no clear D. Germline CDR1 and CDR2: SGHTA and FQGNSA. Trimming shortened V by 0 bases and J by 4 bases, and 8 bases separated the two germline ends. This CDR3 is built from 14 residues. The DNA of the CDR3 is TGTGCCAGCAGCTTAGCAGGATTCGCAGATACGCAGTATTTT. Residues: CASSLAGFADTQYF. Filled out from reference TRBV7-2 and TRBJ2-3, the complete variable domain reads GAGVSQSPSNKVTEKGKDVELRCDPISGHTALYWYRQSLGQGLEFLIYFQGNSAPDKSGLPSDRFSAERTGGSVSTLTIQRTQQEDSAVYLCASSLAGFADTQYFGPGTRLTVL.

V is TRBV11-3 and J is TRBJ2-1; 7 bases match TRBD2. Germline lookup yields CDR1 SGHNT and CDR2 YENEEA. The CDR3 has 14 residues. The J segment lost 1 base and the V segment lost 5 bases, leaving 2 bases of the junction unmatched. The CDR3 DNA reads as TGTGCCAGCAGCCCCGGGAGGTCCTACAATGAGCAGTTCTTC. It encodes CASSPGRSYNEQFF.

There are a few counts of this clonotype. The J gene is TRBJ1-2, the V gene TRBV18, with D possibly matching TRBD1 (5 bases). From germline, CDR1 is KGHSH and CDR2 LQKENI. The CDR3 length is 14 residues. V gave up 6 bases and J gave up 0 bases, with 11 bases separating them. The CDR3 sequence: CASSFDRANYGYTF. DNA of the CDR3: TGTGCCAGCTCGTTCGACAGAGCTAACTATGGCTACACCTTC.

V gene TRBV28 combines with J gene TRBJ2-4; D is perhaps TRBD1 (5 bases). The V gene lost 11 bases and the J gene lost 1 base, with 15 bases spanning the gap. The germline V gene has CDR1 MDHEN and CDR2 SYDVKM. The CDR3 extends over 14 amino acids. CDR3 sequence: CAATRQLAKNIQYF. CDR3 bases: TGTGCCGCCACCCGACAGCTCGCCAAAAACATTCAGTACTTC. Supplemented by reference TRBV28 and TRBJ2-4, the full variable domain reads DVKVTQSSRYLVKRTGEKVFLECVQDMDHENMFWYRQDPGLGLRLIYFSYDVKMKEKGDIPEGYSVSREKKERFSLILESASTNQTSMYLCAATRQLAKNIQYFGAGTRLSVL.